The present TCR beta chain was sequenced within a study of metastatic and nonmetastatic thyroid tumors. Study-wide background: A comparison of repertoires was made across blood and tumor or nodule tissue from malignant and benign thyroid patients.

General study findings and limits: Relative to benign nodules, malignant thyroid tumors were reportedly characterized by significantly elevated TCR beta diversity in blood and tumor.

This clone is medium-sized within its sample. No antigen is known for it. TCRdb reprocessed the PCR reads via MiXCR. The repertoire includes roughly 4,700 clones, 25% to 30% of them detected once, and around 9.6% sits in the top ten. Per germline, CDR1 MDHEN and CDR2 SYDVKM. With V trimmed by 4 bases and J by 4 bases, 2 bases remained unmatched. The CDR3 spans 14 residues. All patients were treatment-naive before thyroid surgery. Sequences were obtained from adjacent normal tissue. The rearrangement uses TRBV28 and TRBJ2-5; 11 bases are shared with TRBD1. This TCR came from a female donor with papillary thyroid cancer or a benign thyroid nodule (not recorded which). Some clones in this sample may be carry-over from other donors' samples. This CDR3 reads CASSWTGGAETQYF. CDR3 DNA sequence: TGTGCCAGCAGTTGGACAGGGGGCGCAGAGACCCAGTACTTC.